This T cell receptor beta chain was captured in a study of T cell repertoires in cytomegalovirus infection. TCRdb fed the reads into MiXCR, producing one record per CDR3 protein. The table records roughly 920,000 distinct CDR3 sequences, around 32% of them present only once. The study's findings and limits: CMV-specific TCR beta clonotypes restricted by HLA-C were the ones dominating the ex vivo response.

Regarding this clonotype: The antigen remains undetermined.

V was trimmed by 5 bases and J by 6 bases, leaving 14 bases between them. The CDR3 has 14 residues. From germline, CDR1 is MNHEY and CDR2 SVGAGI. The receptor comes from a human donor in good health (CMV status not recorded). Some clones in this sample may be carry-over from other donors' samples. This sequence joins TRBV6-5 and TRBJ1-5, with D maybe TRBD1 (5 bases). Here the sequenced sample was cultured CD8+ T cells from PBMCs, taken from culture after CMV antigen stimulation. CDR3 bases: TGTGCCAGCAGTCCACACCTTGGGGGTCAGCCCCAGCATTTT. This encodes CASSPHLGGQPQHF.